One and the same sample provided the 16 T cell receptor beta chains below, sequenced in a study of control samples from healthy donors and cancer patients. Assay used: immunoSEQ multiplex PCR; TCRdb lists only in-frame clones, some missing. This sample has 45,000 to 60,000 clones, with roughly 94% found just once. The material sequenced was blood. The receptors derive from a man between 25 and 39 years old in good health.

The chain carries TRBV24-1 and TRBJ2-7, with D hard to call. The CDR3 totals 11 residues. V was shortened by 3 bases and J by 2 bases, with 1 base between the two germline ends. Germline CDR1 is KGHDR and CDR2 is SFDVKD. Here the CDR3 DNA reads TGTGCCACCAGTGATACCTACGAGCAGTACTTC. This gives the protein CATSDTYEQYF.

This chain links TRBV6-4 with TRBJ1-6; unclear D gene. The CDR3 length is 11 residues. The germline gives CDR1 MRHNA, CDR2 SNTAGT. V dropped 8 bases and J dropped 5 bases, with 4 bases sitting between them. DNA of the CDR3: TGTGCCAGCCCAGATAATTCACCCCTCCACTTT. The encoded protein is CASPDNSPLHF.

Worth noting for this clone: At one boundary the junction diverges from the germline segment, which might be a read error. Other DNA sequences of this sample code for an identical CDR3. The gene calls are TRBV7-3 and TRBJ2-3, with 8 nucleotides matching TRBD1. CDR1 is SGHTA, CDR2 FQGTGA, per germline. The CDR3 spans 16 residues. The CDR3 loop reads CASSSGGGWSTDTQYF. The CDR3 DNA follows: TGCGCCAGCAGCTCAGGGGGCGGTTGGAGCACAGATACGCAGTATTTT.

The rearrangement links TRBV9 to TRBJ2-1; 9 nucleotides line up with TRBD1. This CDR3 region has 16 residues. The trim removed 0 bases at V and 7 bases at J, leaving 8 bases unmatched. Germline lookup yields CDR1 SGDLS and CDR2 YYNGEE. The CDR3 sequence: CASSVERTGEGNEQFF. DNA of the CDR3: TGTGCCAGCAGCGTAGAGAGGACAGGGGAAGGGAATGAGCAGTTCTTC.

V and J are TRBV10-3 and TRBJ1-5; 7 nucleotides line up with TRBD1. The CDR3 is made up of 14 amino acids. Germline V gives CDR1 ENHRY, CDR2 SYGVKD. V lost 10 bases, J lost 6 bases, and 12 bases stayed unmatched. The CDR3 nucleotides are TGTGCCACAACCCGGGACAGCCTTTCTCAGCCCCAGCATTTT. Residues: CATTRDSLSQPQHF.

J is TRBJ2-5 and V is TRBV5-4; 8 positions agree with TRBD2. The CDR3 totals 14 residues. The V gene end was trimmed by 4 bases and the J gene end by 4 bases; junction bases not matched to a gene: 6. The germline V gene has CDR1 SGHNT and CDR2 YYREEE (reference sequence). The CDR3 sequence: CASSPAGGGETQYF. CDR3 DNA: TGTGCCAGCAGCCCTGCGGGGGGAGGAGAGACCCAGTACTTC.

The CDR3 here is CASSPGTSGRFHEQYF. The CDR3 region has the DNA TGCGCCAGCAGCCCGGGGACTAGCGGGAGGTTCCACGAGCAGTACTTC. The J gene is TRBJ2-7, the V gene TRBV5-1; 15 bases agree with TRBD2. V trimming: 4 bases; J trimming: 5 bases; junction bases outside the gene matches: 7. Germline assignment: CDR1 SGHRS and CDR2 YFSETQ. The CDR3 spans 16 residues.

V is TRBV4-1 and J is TRBJ1-1; a possible D gene is TRBD1 (5 bases). Germline V gene data show CDR1 as MGHRA and CDR2 as YSYEKL. The CDR3 is 18 amino acids. The ends were cut back, 0 bases at V and 4 bases at J, with 21 bases in the middle. The CDR3 region is CASSQDRRQGIGPTEAFF. The CDR3 DNA sequence: TGCGCCAGCAGCCAAGATCGGAGGCAGGGAATCGGGCCCACTGAAGCTTTCTTT.

This sequence joins TRBV28 and TRBJ2-7, with D perhaps TRBD1 (5 bases). This CDR3 contains 15 residues. V gave up 1 base and J gave up 7 bases, with 17 bases separating them. Germline V lookup: CDR1 MDHEN, CDR2 SYDVKM. The CDR3 coding sequence is TGTGCCAGCAGTTTATTTATAAAGGGTTCAGGGGAGCAGTACTTC. Its protein is CASSLFIKGSGEQYF.

The V gene is TRBV11-3, the J gene TRBJ2-1, with 8 nucleotides matching TRBD2. The CDR3 extends over 16 amino acids. The junction had 8 bases not matched to a gene; V was cut back by 0 bases and J by 7 bases. CDR1 and CDR2 from the germline V gene are SGHNT and YENEEA. The CDR3 coding sequence is TGTGCCAGCAGCTTAGAATACGACGGGGGGGATAATGAGCAGTTCTTC. Its protein product is CASSLEYDGGDNEQFF. The whole variable domain, remainder taken from reference TRBV11-3 and TRBJ2-1, is EAGVVQSPRYKIIEKKQPVAFWCNPISGHNTLYWYLQNLGQGPELLIRYENEEAVDDSQLPKDRFSAERLKGVDSTLKIQPAELGDSAVYLCASSLEYDGGDNEQFFGPGTRLTVL.

This clone appeared a single time. CDR3 loop: CAWSVLQETQYF. In DNA form, the CDR3 reads TGTGCCTGGAGTGTACTACAAGAGACCCAGTACTTC. J is TRBJ2-5 and V is TRBV30; D gene uncertain. Trimming cost V 0 bases and J 2 bases, with 4 bases left between them. The CDR3 has 12 amino acids. Germline V CDR1 and CDR2: GTSNPN, SVGIG (reference sequence).

The table lists this clone with a count of one. This chain uses TRBV9 with TRBJ1-3; no firm D call. The CDR3 has 16 residues. V lost 3 bases and J lost 4, with 17 bases in between. Germline CDR1 and CDR2: SGDLS and YYNGEE. The CDR3 loop reads CASSASLRERGNTIYF. DNA for the CDR3: TGTGCCAGCAGCGCCAGTTTGAGGGAGCGCGGAAACACCATATATTTT. The full variable domain, its missing parts supplied by reference TRBV9 and TRBJ1-3, is DSGVTQTPKHLITATGQRVTLRCSPRSGDLSVYWYQQSLDQGLQFLIQYYNGEERAKGNILERFSAQQFPDLHSELNLSSLELGDSALYFCASSASLRERGNTIYFGEGSWLTVV.

The chain employs TRBV4-1 and TRBJ1-1; D call uncertain. The V and J ends lost 2 bases and 1 base respectively, with 8 bases between them. Germline-derived CDR1 and CDR2 are MGHRA and YSYEKL. The CDR3 contains 14 residues. The CDR3 coding sequence is TGCGCCAGCAGCCAACGGACGGGGAACACTGAAGCTTTCTTT. It specifies CASSQRTGNTEAFF.

J is TRBJ2-3 and V is TRBV19, with 7 positions matching TRBD2. Looked up from germline, CDR1 is LNHDA and CDR2 is SQIVND (reference sequence). V was pared by 5 bases and J by 6 bases, with 8 bases of the junction left unmatched. The CDR3 runs to 14 residues. The CDR3 DNA sequence: TGTGCCAGTAGTGGGACTACCGCCGGGGATACGCAGTATTTT. The encoded protein is CASSGTTAGDTQYF. Using reference TRBV19 and TRBJ2-3 for the parts outside the CDR3, the full variable domain is DGGITQSPKYLFRKEGQNVTLSCEQNLNHDAMYWYRQDPGQGLRLIYYSQIVNDFQKGDIAEGYSVSREKKESFPLTVTSAQKNPTAFYLCASSGTTAGDTQYFGPGTRLTVL.

CDR3 DNA sequence: TGTGCCAGCAGAACATCCACCTACGAGCAGTACTTC. It is translated as CASRTSTYEQYF. The chain employs TRBV2 and TRBJ2-7; the D is unclear. V was pared by 6 bases and J by 2 bases, with 8 bases between. Germline assignment: CDR1 SNHLY and CDR2 FYNNEI. CDR3 length: 12 amino acids.

The chain links TRBV7-8 to TRBJ2-7, with unresolved D. Germline CDR1 reads SGHVS; CDR2 reads FQNEAQ. Trimming stripped 4 bases from V and 3 bases from J, with 22 bases between. CDR3 length equals 17 residues. This chain's CDR3 is CASSSTVSRRVYYEQYF. The CDR3 DNA sequence: TGTGCCAGCAGCTCCACCGTTAGCCGTCGGGTCTACTACGAGCAGTACTTC.